This T cell receptor beta chain was captured in a study of blood T cell repertoires in COVID-19. This clone appeared a single time. V was shortened by 6 bases and J by 1 base, with 8 bases between the two germline ends. Germline V gene sequence: CDR1 MNHEY, CDR2 SMNVEV (reference sequence). The CDR3 extends over 13 amino acids. Only in-frame clones appear in the TCRdb table, and some are missing; sequencing was by immunoSEQ multiplex PCR. The repertoire holds around 140,000 clones, with roughly 90% as singletons. The specimen was peripheral blood. The rearrangement uses TRBV27 and TRBJ2-3; possibly TRBD1 for D (5 bases). The sequence was obtained from a man in his sixties or seventies with active COVID-19. DNA for the CDR3: TGTGCCAGCAGGCAGGGCGGCACAGATACGCAGTATTTT. Encoded protein: CASRQGGTDTQYF.